Listed below are T cell receptor beta chains from one sample, sequenced in a study of blood T cell repertoires in COVID-19. Libraries were prepared by immunoSEQ multiplex PCR; TCRdb keeps only in-frame clonotypes and omits some of them. In the table there are 200,000 to 300,000 clones, approximately 89% of which are singletons. The sequencing input was peripheral blood. The receptors stem from a man aged 35 to 55 who had recovered from COVID-19. Both conserved end residues are trimmed from each CDR3.

>TRBV9|TRBJ2-2
ASSVVGHNTGELF
>TRBV15|TRBJ2-6
ATSNLAGGAGANVLT
>TRBV6-5|TRBJ2-1
ASSFIAGGGNEQF
>TRBV30|TRBJ1-4
AWSVQSVSNEKLF
>TRBV5-4|TRBJ2-7
ASSRDRGYEQY
>TRBV4-3|TRBJ1-2
ASSQRDRSGGYT
>TRBV10-1|TRBJ1-5
ASSVGRLRWPQH
>TRBV5-1|TRBJ1-1
ASSLIQGGEAF
>TRBV5-1|TRBJ2-7
ASSPGTSGRVLHEQY
>TRBV4-1|TRBJ1-1
ASSPHLGNTEAF
>TRBV10-3|TRBJ2-7
ATSAGGIPEQY
>TRBV4-1|TRBJ2-3
ASSRPADTQY
>TRBV6-7|TRBJ2-5
ASSYRQEGTAQETQY
>TRBV10-3|TRBJ2-3
AISGTRLSTDTQY
>TRBV5-4|TRBJ2-1
ASSMTSGGLNNEQF
>TRBV18|TRBJ2-7
ASSTKAGGTYEQY
>TRBV29-1|TRBJ2-5
SVETVFQKETQY
>TRBV9|TRBJ1-2
ASSRDSNGYT
>TRBV7-2|TRBJ2-3
ASSLVSGPTNQY
>TRBV4-3|TRBJ2-1
ASSQYPRTSSDEQF
>TRBV7-8|TRBJ2-1
ASTLDSGRSNEQF
>TRBV4-3|TRBJ1-1
ASSPDRATEAF
>TRBV18|TRBJ1-1
ASSPSATYMNTEAF
>TRBV7-2|TRBJ1-2
ASSLAWQGRGYT
>TRBV6-6|TRBJ2-7
ASTLTGGGYEQY
>TRBV6-6|TRBJ1-1
ASSQHVTEAF
>TRBV5-1|TRBJ2-5
ASSLGVQETQY
>TRBV6-2/TRBV6-3|TRBJ2-1
ASSYIGGGAQRRSL
>TRBV29-1|TRBJ2-7
SVRSGGYEQY
>TRBV3-1/TRBV3-2|TRBJ2-2
ASSQDRRGLAGTPGGELF
>TRBV13|TRBJ2-5
ASSRTSGGAAETQY
>TRBV5-1|TRBJ2-7
ASSFSRGDIGVQY
>TRBV28|TRBJ2-2
ASSSSGQGPGELF
>TRBV24-1|TRBJ2-1
ATSDPNRQDEQF
>TRBV6-2/TRBV6-3|TRBJ1-5
ASSYSRGSLNQPQH